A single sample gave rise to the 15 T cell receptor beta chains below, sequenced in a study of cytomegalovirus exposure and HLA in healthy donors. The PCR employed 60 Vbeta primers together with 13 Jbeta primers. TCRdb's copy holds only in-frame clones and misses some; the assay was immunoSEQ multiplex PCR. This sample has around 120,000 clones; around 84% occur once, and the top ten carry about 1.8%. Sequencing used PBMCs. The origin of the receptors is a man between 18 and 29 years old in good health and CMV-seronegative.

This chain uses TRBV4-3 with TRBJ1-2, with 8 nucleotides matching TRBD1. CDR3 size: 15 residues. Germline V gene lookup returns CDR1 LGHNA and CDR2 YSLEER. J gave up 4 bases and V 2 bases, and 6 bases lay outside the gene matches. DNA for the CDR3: TGCGCCAGCAGCCAACTGCCCGGGACAGGCTATGGCTACACCTTC. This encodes CASSQLPGTGYGYTF.

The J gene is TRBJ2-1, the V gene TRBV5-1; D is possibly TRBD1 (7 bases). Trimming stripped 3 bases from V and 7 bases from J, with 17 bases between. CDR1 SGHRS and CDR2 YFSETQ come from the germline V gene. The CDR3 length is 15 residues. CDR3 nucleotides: TGCGCCAGCAGCTGGGGGGACAGTTGGGGGAATGAGCAGTTCTTC. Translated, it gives CASSWGDSWGNEQFF.

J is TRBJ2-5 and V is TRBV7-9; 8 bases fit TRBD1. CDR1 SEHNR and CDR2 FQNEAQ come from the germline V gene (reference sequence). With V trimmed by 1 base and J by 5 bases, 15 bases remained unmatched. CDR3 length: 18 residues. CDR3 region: CASSLDGQGRVLWETQYF. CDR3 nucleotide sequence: TGTGCCAGCAGCTTAGACGGACAGGGAAGGGTTTTGTGGGAGACCCAGTACTTC. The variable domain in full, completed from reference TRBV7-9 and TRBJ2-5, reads DTGVSQNPRHKITKRGQNVTFRCDPISEHNRLYWYRQTLGQGPEFLTYFQNEAQLEKSRLLSDRFSAERPKGSFSTLEIQRTEQGDSAMYLCASSLDGQGRVLWETQYFGPGTRLLVL.

Here the CDR3 DNA reads TGTGCCAGCAGCTCACGAAAGTCACTAGCGGGGGGGCCAGCAGATACGCAGTATTTT. Residues: CASSSRKSLAGGPADTQYF. This chain joins TRBV7-2 and TRBJ2-3, with 13 bases lining up with TRBD2. The junction had 14 bases not matched to a gene; V was cut back by 4 bases and J by 4 bases. Germline V gene sequence: CDR1 SGHTA, CDR2 FQGNSA. There are 19 residues in the CDR3.

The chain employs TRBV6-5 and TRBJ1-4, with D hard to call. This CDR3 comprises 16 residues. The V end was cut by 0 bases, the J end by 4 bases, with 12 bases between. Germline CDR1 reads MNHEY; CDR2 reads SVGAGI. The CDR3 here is CASSYSFGVGNEKLFF. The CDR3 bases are TGTGCCAGCAGTTACTCGTTCGGGGTTGGTAATGAAAAACTGTTTTTT.

The CDR3 spells CATSNRGRTDTQYF. The CDR3 DNA reads as TGTGCCACCTCGAACAGGGGGCGGACAGATACGCAGTATTTT. The gene calls are TRBV19 and TRBJ2-3; 9 bases align to TRBD1. Per germline, CDR1 LNHDA and CDR2 SQIVND (reference sequence). This CDR3 comprises 14 residues. V lost 10 bases and J lost 3; bases outside the gene matches: 8.

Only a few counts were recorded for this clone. Written as DNA, the CDR3 is TGTGCCAGCAGCCCCCCACAGGGGAGGAATTCACCCCTCCACTTT. Translation: CASSPPQGRNSPLHF. V is TRBV9 and J is TRBJ1-6, with 7 bases fitting TRBD1. Unmatched junction bases numbered 8, after V lost 4 bases and J lost 7 bases. The CDR3 consists of 15 residues. Germline CDR1 reads SGDLS; CDR2 reads YYNGEE.

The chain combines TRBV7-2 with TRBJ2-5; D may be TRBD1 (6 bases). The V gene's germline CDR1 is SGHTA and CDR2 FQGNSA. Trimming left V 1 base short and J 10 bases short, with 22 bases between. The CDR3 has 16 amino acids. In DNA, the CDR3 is TGTGCCAGCAGCTTAGTTGGGGGCGCCCAGGAGAGAGACCAGTACTTC. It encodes CASSLVGGAQERDQYF.

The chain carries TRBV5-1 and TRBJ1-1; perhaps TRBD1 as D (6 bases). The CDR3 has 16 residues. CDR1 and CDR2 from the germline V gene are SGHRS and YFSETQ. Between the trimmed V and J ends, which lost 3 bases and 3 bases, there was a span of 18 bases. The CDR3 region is CASSSYRELGHTEAFF. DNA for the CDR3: TGCGCCAGCAGCTCATACAGGGAATTGGGACACACTGAAGCTTTCTTT.

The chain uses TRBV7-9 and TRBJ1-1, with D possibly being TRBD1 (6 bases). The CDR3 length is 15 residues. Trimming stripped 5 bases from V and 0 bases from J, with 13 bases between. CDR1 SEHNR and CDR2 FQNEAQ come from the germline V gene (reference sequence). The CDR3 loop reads CASSAAGQLNTEAFF. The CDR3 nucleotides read TGTGCCAGCAGCGCCGCCGGACAGCTGAACACTGAAGCTTTCTTT.

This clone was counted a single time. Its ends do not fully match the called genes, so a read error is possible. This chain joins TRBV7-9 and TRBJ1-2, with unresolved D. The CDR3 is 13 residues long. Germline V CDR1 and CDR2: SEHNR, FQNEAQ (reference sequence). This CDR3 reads CASSPVTDYGYIF. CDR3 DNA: TGTGCCAGCAGCCCCGTGACGGACTATGGCTACATCTTC.

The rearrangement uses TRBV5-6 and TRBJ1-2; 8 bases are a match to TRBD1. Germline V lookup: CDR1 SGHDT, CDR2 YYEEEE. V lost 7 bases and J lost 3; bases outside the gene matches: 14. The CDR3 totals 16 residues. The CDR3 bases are TGTGCCAGCGCCAAACGATCAGGGGGCCAAGACTATGGCTACACCTTC. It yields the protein CASAKRSGGQDYGYTF.

The CDR3 here is CASSPAGGRTDTQYF. The CDR3 bases are TGTGCCAGCAGCCCGGCGGGGGGCCGCACAGATACGCAGTATTTT. The chain is built from TRBV5-4 and TRBJ2-3; 8 bases are shared with TRBD2. V lost 4 bases to trimming and J lost 1 base; unmatched junction nucleotides: 5. Germline CDR1 SGHNT, CDR2 YYREEE (reference sequence). CDR3 length: 15 amino acids.

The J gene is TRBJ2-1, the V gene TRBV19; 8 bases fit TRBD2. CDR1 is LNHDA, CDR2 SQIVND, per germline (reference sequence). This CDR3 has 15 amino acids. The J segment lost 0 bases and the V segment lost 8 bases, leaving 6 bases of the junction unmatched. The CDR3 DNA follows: TGTGCCAGTGCGCCGGGGGGGAGCTCCTACAATGAGCAGTTCTTC. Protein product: CASAPGGSSYNEQFF.

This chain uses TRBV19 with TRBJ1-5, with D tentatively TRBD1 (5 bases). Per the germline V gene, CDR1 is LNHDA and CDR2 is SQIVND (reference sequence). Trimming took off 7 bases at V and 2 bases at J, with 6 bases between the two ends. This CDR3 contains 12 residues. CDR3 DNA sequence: TGTGCCAGTAAGACAGGCAATCAGCCCCAGCATTTT. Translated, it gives CASKTGNQPQHF.